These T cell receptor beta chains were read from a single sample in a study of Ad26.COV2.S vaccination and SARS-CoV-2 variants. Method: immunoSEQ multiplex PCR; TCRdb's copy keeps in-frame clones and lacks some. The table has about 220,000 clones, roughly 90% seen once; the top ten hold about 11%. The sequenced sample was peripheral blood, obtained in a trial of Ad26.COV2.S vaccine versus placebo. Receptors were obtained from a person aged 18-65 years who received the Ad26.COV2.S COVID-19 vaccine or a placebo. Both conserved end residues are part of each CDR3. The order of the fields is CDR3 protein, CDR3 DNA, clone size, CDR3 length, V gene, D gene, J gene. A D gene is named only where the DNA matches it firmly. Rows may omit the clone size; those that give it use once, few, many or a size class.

CASSYSSPGTGVRTAYNEQFF | TGTGCCAGCAGTTACTCGAGCCCCGGGACAGGGGTCCGTACAGCCTACAATGAGCAGTTCTTC | once | 21 | TRBV6-2/TRBV6-3 | TRBD1 | TRBJ2-1
CASSLQGREKLFF | TGTGCCAGCAGTTTGCAGGGGCGTGAAAAACTGTTTTTT | once | 13 | TRBV28 | - | TRBJ1-4
CASGGVEAFF | TGTGCCAGCGGCGGGGTTGAAGCTTTCTTT | - | 10 | TRBV28 | - | TRBJ1-1
CASSYLQGGGSEQYF | TGTGCCAGCAGTTACCTGCAGGGCGGAGGGAGCGAGCAGTACTTC | - | 15 | TRBV6-5 | - | TRBJ2-7
CASSPRQGRGGYTF | TGTGCCAGCTCACCACGGCAGGGGAGAGGTGGCTACACCTTC | - | 14 | TRBV18 | - | TRBJ1-2
CASSLSGTGGGYTF | TGTGCCAGCAGCCTCTCCGGGACAGGTGGGGGCTACACCTTC | - | 14 | TRBV6-5 | TRBD1 | TRBJ1-2
CASSLGGFGNTIYF | TGTGCCAGCAGCTTGGGGGGATTTGGAAACACCATATATTTT | once | 14 | TRBV11-2 | - | TRBJ1-3
CASSLDRNTGELFF | TGTGCCAGCAGCTTAGATAGGAACACCGGGGAGCTGTTTTTT | few | 14 | TRBV11-2 | - | TRBJ2-2
CASTSGNEQFF | TGTGCCAGCACATCAGGCAATGAGCAGTTCTTC | once | 11 | TRBV28 | - | TRBJ2-1
CASSIGGSDGYTF | TGTGCCAGTAGTATAGGGGGTTCGGATGGCTACACCTTC | once | 13 | TRBV19 | - | TRBJ1-2
CASSVDSGRPSDTQYF | TGTGCCAGCAGCGTAGACAGCGGGAGACCCTCAGATACGCAGTATTTT | - | 16 | TRBV9 | TRBD2 | TRBJ2-3
CASSLDPHYYEQYF | TGTGCCAGCAGTTTGGACCCACACTATTACGAGCAGTACTTC | - | 14 | TRBV27 | - | TRBJ2-7
CASSPPWRGPDTQYF | TGTGCCAGCAGTCCCCCGTGGAGGGGGCCAGATACGCAGTATTTT | - | 15 | TRBV28 | - | TRBJ2-3
CAWSSRTELYNEQFF | TGTGCCTGGAGTAGTAGGACGGAGTTATACAATGAGCAGTTCTTC | - | 15 | TRBV30 | - | TRBJ2-1
CASSIRGQQNTEAFF | TGTGCCAGTAGTATCCGGGGACAGCAAAACACTGAAGCTTTCTTT | - | 15 | TRBV19 | TRBD1 | TRBJ1-1
CAWSALSSGNTIYF | TGTGCCTGGAGTGCTCTGAGCTCTGGAAACACCATATATTTT | - | 14 | TRBV30 | - | TRBJ1-3
CASSLLSGGQPQHF | TGTGCCAGCAGCTTGCTCTCAGGGGGCCAGCCCCAGCATTTT | - | 14 | TRBV5-8 | TRBD1 | TRBJ1-5
CASSYSFQGISYEQYF | TGTGCCAGCAGTTACTCGTTCCAGGGGATCTCCTACGAGCAGTACTTC | - | 16 | TRBV6-5 | - | TRBJ2-7
CASSPAGGVGNTEAFF | TGTGCCAGCAGTCCCGCGGGAGGGGTGGGGAACACTGAAGCTTTCTTT | - | 16 | TRBV28 | - | TRBJ1-1
CASSLVTGADTQYF | TGTGCCAGCAGCTTAGTCACAGGGGCAGATACGCAGTATTTT | - | 14 | TRBV11-2 | TRBD1 | TRBJ2-3
CASSSIGGTNEKLFF | TGCGCCAGCAGCTCAATAGGGGGGACTAATGAAAAACTGTTTTTT | - | 15 | TRBV5-1 | - | TRBJ1-4
CASSQDTFGRALQNEQFF | TGCGCCAGCAGCCAAGATACGTTTGGACGCGCCCTACAAAATGAGCAGTTCTTC | - | 18 | TRBV4-3 | - | TRBJ2-1
CATSRTTPGQGANEQFF | TGTGCCACCAGCAGAACTACTCCGGGACAGGGGGCTAATGAGCAGTTCTTC | - | 17 | TRBV15 | TRBD1 | TRBJ2-1
CASSRQDSAQLYGYTF | TGTGCCAGCAGCCGCCAGGACAGCGCTCAACTCTATGGCTACACCTTC | - | 16 | TRBV7-9 | - | TRBJ1-2
CASSELDRANYGYTF | TGTGCCAGCAGTGAATTAGACAGGGCTAACTATGGCTACACCTTC | - | 15 | TRBV25-1 | TRBD1 | TRBJ1-2
CASGNGAGRETQYF | TGTGCCAGCGGAAACGGGGCGGGAAGGGAGACCCAGTACTTC | - | 14 | TRBV9 | - | TRBJ2-5
CASSQEWEETQYF | TGTGCCAGCAGCCAAGAGTGGGAAGAGACCCAGTACTTC | - | 13 | TRBV4-2 | - | TRBJ2-5
CASSLGGSVGQYF | TGTGCCAGCAGCTTAGGTGGGTCCGTCGGGCAGTACTTC | - | 13 | TRBV7-2 | - | TRBJ2-7
CASSLVFEIDLAKNIQYF | TGTGCCAGCAGCTTGGTGTTCGAGATTGATCTAGCCAAAAACATTCAGTACTTC | - | 18 | TRBV5-5 | - | TRBJ2-4
CAWSASDRGNSPLHF | TGTGCCTGGAGTGCCTCGGACAGGGGAAATTCACCCCTCCACTTT | - | 15 | TRBV30 | TRBD1 | TRBJ1-6
CASSQAGDFGELFF | TGCGCCAGCAGCCAGGCAGGGGATTTCGGGGAGCTGTTTTTT | - | 14 | TRBV4-3 | - | TRBJ2-2
CASSPRTSGDHNEQFF | TGTGCCAGCTCACCAAGGACTAGCGGGGACCACAATGAGCAGTTCTTC | - | 16 | TRBV18 | TRBD2 | TRBJ2-1
CASSQTLSWETQYF | TGTGCCAGCAGCCAGACACTCTCCTGGGAGACCCAGTACTTC | - | 14 | TRBV27 | - | TRBJ2-5
CASSLGKGGGSPLHF | TGTGCCAGCAGCTTGGGAAAGGGGGGAGGTTCACCCCTCCACTTT | few | 15 | TRBV5-4 | - | TRBJ1-6
CASRGPGQDPYEQYF | TGTGCCAGCAGAGGACCCGGACAGGATCCCTACGAGCAGTACTTC | - | 15 | TRBV5-4 | TRBD1 | TRBJ2-7
CASSPTNQPQHF | TGTGCCAGCTCACCTACTAATCAGCCCCAGCATTTT | - | 12 | TRBV18 | - | TRBJ1-5
CASSQGTDEQYF | TGTGCCAGCAGCCAGGGGACGGACGAGCAGTACTTC | - | 12 | TRBV7-9 | - | TRBJ2-7
CATEGGALSYNEQFF | TGTGCCACCGAGGGAGGGGCTCTTTCCTACAATGAGCAGTTCTTC | - | 15 | TRBV25-1 | TRBD2 | TRBJ2-1
CASTGWGYQETQYF | TGTGCCAGCACTGGATGGGGATACCAAGAGACCCAGTACTTC | - | 14 | TRBV25-1 | - | TRBJ2-5
CASSYPTGSQETQYF | TGTGCCAGCAGTTACCCGACCGGGAGCCAAGAGACCCAGTACTTC | - | 15 | TRBV6-5 | - | TRBJ2-5
CASSPSGGYLEQYF | TGTGCCAGCAGCCCGAGCGGGGGATACCTAGAACAGTACTTC | - | 14 | TRBV7-2 | TRBD2 | TRBJ2-7
CASRRTGGNIQYF | TGTGCCAGCAGAAGGACAGGGGGTAACATTCAGTACTTC | - | 13 | TRBV6-5 | TRBD1 | TRBJ2-4
CASSLGSWYEQYF | TGTGCCAGCAGCTTGGGATCCTGGTACGAGCAGTACTTC | - | 13 | TRBV7-9 | - | TRBJ2-7
CASSRTGGLNTYEQYF | TGTGCCAGTAGTCGGACAGGGGGACTTAATACCTACGAGCAGTACTTC | - | 16 | TRBV19 | TRBD1 | TRBJ2-7
CASSPTERGTNEKLFF | TGTGCCAGCAGTCCGACGGAAAGAGGGACTAATGAAAAACTGTTTTTT | - | 16 | TRBV28 | - | TRBJ1-4